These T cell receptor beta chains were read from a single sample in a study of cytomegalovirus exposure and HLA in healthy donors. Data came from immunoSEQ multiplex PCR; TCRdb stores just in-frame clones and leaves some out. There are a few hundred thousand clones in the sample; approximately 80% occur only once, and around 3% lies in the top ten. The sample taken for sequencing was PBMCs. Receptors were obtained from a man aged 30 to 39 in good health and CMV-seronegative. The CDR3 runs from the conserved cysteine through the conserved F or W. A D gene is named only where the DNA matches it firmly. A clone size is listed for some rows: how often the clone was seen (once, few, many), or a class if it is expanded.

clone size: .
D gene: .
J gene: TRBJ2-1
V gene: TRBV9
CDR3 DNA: TGTGCCAGCAGCGTTCGGGTTACCTCAAACAATGAGCAGTTCTTC
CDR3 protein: CASSVRVTSNNEQFF

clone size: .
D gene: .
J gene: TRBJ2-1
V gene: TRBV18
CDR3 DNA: TGTGCCAGCTCACCATTCACAGGGCAACGGGGTGAGCAGTTCTTC
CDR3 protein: CASSPFTGQRGEQFF

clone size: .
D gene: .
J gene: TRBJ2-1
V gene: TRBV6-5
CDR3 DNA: TGTGCCAGCGGTTTGGGGGGTGGCGAGTTCTTC
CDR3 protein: CASGLGGGEFF

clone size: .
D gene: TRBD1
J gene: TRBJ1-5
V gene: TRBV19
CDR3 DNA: TGTGCCAGTGGGGGACAGGCAAAGGTTAGCAATCAGCCCCAGCATTTT
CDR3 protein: CASGGQAKVSNQPQHF

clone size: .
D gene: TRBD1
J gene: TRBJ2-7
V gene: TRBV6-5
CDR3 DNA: TGTGCCAGCAGTCTGGACAGGGTAAAGGCATACGAGCAGTACTTC
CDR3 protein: CASSLDRVKAYEQYF

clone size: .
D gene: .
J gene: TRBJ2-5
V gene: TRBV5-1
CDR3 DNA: TGCGCCAGCAGCTTGAGAGCTGGGGGGTCGGAGACCCAGTACTTC
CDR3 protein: CASSLRAGGSETQYF

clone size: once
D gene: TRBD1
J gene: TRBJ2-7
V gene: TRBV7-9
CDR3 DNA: TGTGCCAGCAGCTTTATCTCGACAGGGACCTACGAGCAGTACTTC
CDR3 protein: CASSFISTGTYEQYF

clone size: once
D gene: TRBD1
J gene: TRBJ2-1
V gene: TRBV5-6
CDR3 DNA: TGTGCCAGCAGCCATACGACAGGGAGATGGGAGCAGTTCTTC
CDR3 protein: CASSHTTGRWEQFF

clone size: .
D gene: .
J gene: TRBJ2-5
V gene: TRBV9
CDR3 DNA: TGTGCCAGCAGCGCACGGGGGGCCGAGAAAGAGACCCAGTACTTC
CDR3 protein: CASSARGAEKETQYF

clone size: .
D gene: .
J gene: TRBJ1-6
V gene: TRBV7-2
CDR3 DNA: TGTGCCAGCAGCCCCCGGGACAAACTTCACTTT
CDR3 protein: CASSPRDKLHF

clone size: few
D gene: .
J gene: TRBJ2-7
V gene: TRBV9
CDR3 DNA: TGTGCCAGCAGCGAAGGGGACACCTCCTACGAGCAGTACTTC
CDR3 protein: CASSEGDTSYEQYF

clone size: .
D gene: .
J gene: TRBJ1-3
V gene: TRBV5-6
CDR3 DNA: TGTGCCAGCAGCTTCTCAAATCCCAGCTCTGGAAACACCATATATTTT
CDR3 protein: CASSFSNPSSGNTIYF

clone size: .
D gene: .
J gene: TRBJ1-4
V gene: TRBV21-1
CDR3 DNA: TGTGCCAGCAGCAAAGTGCAGGGAGGTGAAAAACTGTTTTTT
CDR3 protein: CASSKVQGGEKLFF

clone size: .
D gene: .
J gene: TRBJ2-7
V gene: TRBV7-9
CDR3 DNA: TGTGCCAGCAGCTTATCCAGGACTTACGAGCAGTACTTC
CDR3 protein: CASSLSRTYEQYF